This TCR beta chain was sequenced for a study of identical twins. Study-wide results and limits: Fewer insertions were carried by abundant cord blood beta clonotypes, but none was seen in memory repertoires.

The germline V gene has CDR1 SGHRS and CDR2 YFSETQ. The ends were cut back, 1 base at V and 11 bases at J, with 13 bases in the middle. This CDR3 is built from 14 residues. One entry per CDR3 protein results from TCRdb running MiXCR on the 5' RACE reads. The sample contains 550,000 to 700,000 distinct CDR3 sequences, over 8.5% of which appear only once. This clonotype was counted a few times. Its specificity is unknown. These data are also associated with another study on yellow fever vaccine responses in identical twins.

The chain combines TRBV5-1 with TRBJ1-6, with a tentative D call TRBD1 (5 bases). The sample comprised PBMCs. The receptor's source is a woman under 30 in good health. CDR3 sequence reads: CASSLLGDRTPLHF. The CDR3 DNA sequence: TGCGCCAGCAGCTTGCTGGGGGACCGGACACCCCTCCACTTT.